The T cell receptor (beta chain) described here comes from a study of monozygotic twins with inflammatory bowel disease (dated by TCRdb to between 2019 and 2020). Looking at the study overall: In total, some 30 monozygotic twin pairs made up the full study: 19 Danish pairs, all IBD-discordant, plus nine German pairs, of which four were IBD-concordant and five were IBD-discordant. Within discordant pairs, disease-associated traits were sought mainly by comparing IBD patients with their genetically identical healthy co-twins. Each individual had, on average, about 151 000 unique TCRalpha sequences and 181 000 unique TCRbeta sequences available for analysis.

What the research found in general, with its limitations: The analysis was unable to tell different T cell subtypes apart. Repertoire similarity did not differ between concordant and discordant twins, possibly due to limited statistical power. Measured by the inverse Simpson index, TCRbeta repertoire diversity was lower in IBD patients than in their healthy co-twins. Compared with healthy twins, IBD patients had fewer clonotypes in common with other individuals, a difference most pronounced in patients showing signs of disease activity. Because patients were on differing immunosuppressive treatments, the repertoires may have picked up extra background noise and inter-individual variability. No single strong signal or clonotype linked to IBD turned up in the results, so the idea that one exists was not supported.

From each donor, an approximately 2.5 ml peripheral blood sample was drawn into PAXgene tubes and stored at -80 degrees C. Total RNA was isolated from whole blood with the PAXgene blood miRNA kit on an automated QIAcube, without T cell sorting. Deep TCRalpha and TCRbeta repertoire profiling with unique molecular barcoding was performed on peripheral blood of monozygotic twin pairs concordant or discordant for inflammatory bowel disease. Smoking habits were recorded for all twin pairs, and individuals were classified as current, former or never smokers. In regard to this clonotype: No antigen is known for it.

From a lookup of the germline V gene (reference sequence), CDR1 and CDR2 are WNHNN and SYGVQD. The CDR3 measures 17 amino acids from cysteine to phenylalanine. DNA was not recorded. The method behind the library was 5' RACE. Each TCR library was prepared from about 3.5 ug of total RNA. For each sample, cDNA synthesis with SMARTScribe reverse transcriptase was split into eight separate reactions. During cDNA synthesis, template switching introduced unique molecular identifiers that contained a 6-nucleotide sample barcode. TCRalpha and TCRbeta cDNA was amplified in two nested PCRs of about 17 and 10 cycles, and bead purification was carried out after each PCR. Before amplification, cDNA was treated with uracil DNA-glycosylase and purified using the QIAquick PCR purification kit. The second PCR was the step at which Illumina TruSeq-compatible adapters and sample-specific barcodes were added. Library quality and concentration were checked on TapeStation and Qubit, and libraries were pooled at around 5 ng each. Sequencing of the pooled libraries was done on an Illumina HiSeq2500 single-index Rapid Run using custom sequencing primers and 2 x 100 bp reads. The authors' analysis ran thus. UMI-based consensus assembly with MiGEC version 1.2.6 was used to correct PCR and sequencing errors. V(D)J alignment, clonotype assembly and CDR3 extraction were performed with MiXCR version 2.1.1. Gene usage, clonotype sharing and MAIT/NKT TCR abundance were normalised by analysing the top 1000, 10 000 and 20 000 clonotypes per sample. After downsampling to 27 000 UMIs, diversity was calculated as the inverse Simpson index using the vegan R package. Paired Mann-Whitney U tests were applied to discordant twin pairs, and Benjamini-Hochberg correction was used for multiple testing. The reads went through TCRdb reprocessing, and each CDR3 protein sequence gets one entry with no DNA. The V and J calls here are based on TCRdb, not the publication. The sample table records about 300,000 distinct CDR3 sequences. The ten largest clones take up about 5% of the sample.

The specimen was blood. Recombination connected TRBV10-1 to TRBJ2-5. The sequence derives from a human donor with ulcerative colitis or Crohn's disease, or a healthy co-twin of an affected twin (not recorded which). The CDR3 protein sequence reads: CASSELWPAKNKKTQYF.